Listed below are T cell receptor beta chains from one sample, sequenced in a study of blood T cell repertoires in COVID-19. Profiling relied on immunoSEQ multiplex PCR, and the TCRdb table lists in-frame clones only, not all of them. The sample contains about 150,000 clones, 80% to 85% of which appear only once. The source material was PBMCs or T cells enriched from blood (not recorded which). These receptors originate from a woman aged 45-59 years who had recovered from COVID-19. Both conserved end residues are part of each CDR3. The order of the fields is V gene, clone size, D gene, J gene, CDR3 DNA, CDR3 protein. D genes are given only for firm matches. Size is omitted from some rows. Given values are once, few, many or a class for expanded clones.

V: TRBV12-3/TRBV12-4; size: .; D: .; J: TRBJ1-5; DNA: TGTGCCAGCAGGGGGAGGGTTTTGGAGCCCCAGCATTTT; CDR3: CASRGRVLEPQHF
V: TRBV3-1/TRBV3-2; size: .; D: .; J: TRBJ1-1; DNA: TGTGCCAGCAGCCAAGAGGGGCGGACGTCAGAAGCTTTCTTT; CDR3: CASSQEGRTSEAFF
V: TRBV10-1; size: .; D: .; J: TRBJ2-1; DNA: TGCGCCAGCAGAACAATAGGAGCGGATGAGCAGTTCTTC; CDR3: CASRTIGADEQFF
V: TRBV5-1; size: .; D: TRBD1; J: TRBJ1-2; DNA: TGCGCCAGCAGCGGTGACAGGGCGGACTATGGCTACACCTTC; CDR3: CASSGDRADYGYTF
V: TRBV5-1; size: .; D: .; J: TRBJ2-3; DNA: TGCGCCAGCAGCTTTCGGGGGATCCCCACAGATACGCAGTATTTT; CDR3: CASSFRGIPTDTQYF
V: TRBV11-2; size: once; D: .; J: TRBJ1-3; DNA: TGTGCCAGCACCACAGGGCCAGGAAACACCATATATTTT; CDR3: CASTTGPGNTIYF
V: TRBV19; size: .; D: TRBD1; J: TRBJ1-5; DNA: TGTGCCAGTTCCGGGACAGGAAGCAATCAGCCCCAGCATTTT; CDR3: CASSGTGSNQPQHF
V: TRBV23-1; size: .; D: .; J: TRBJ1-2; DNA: TGCGCCAGCAGTAGCACAGGGAGAATTGATGGCTACACCTTC; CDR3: CASSSTGRIDGYTF
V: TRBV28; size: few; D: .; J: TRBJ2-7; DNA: TGTGCCAGCAGTTCGGGGACACCTCCCTACGAGCAGTACTTC; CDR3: CASSSGTPPYEQYF
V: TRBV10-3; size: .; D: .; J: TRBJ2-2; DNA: TGTGCCCCCAGGGAAGTAGGGTGGGTGCACGGGGAGCTGTTTTTT; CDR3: CAPREVGWVHGELFF
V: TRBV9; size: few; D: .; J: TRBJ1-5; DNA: TGTGCCAGCAGCGTAGAGGTAGGGGGACAGCCCCAGCATTTT; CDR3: CASSVEVGGQPQHF
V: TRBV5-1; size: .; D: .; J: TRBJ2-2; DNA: TGCGCCAGCAGAAAAAGAGGGTTTTTT; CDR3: CASRKRGFF
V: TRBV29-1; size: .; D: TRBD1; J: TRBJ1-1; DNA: TGCAGCGTCTACGGGACAGGGGATACTGAAGCTTTCTTT; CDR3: CSVYGTGDTEAFF
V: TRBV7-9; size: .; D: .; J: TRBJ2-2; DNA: TGTGCCAGCAGCTTAGCGTTGACTATGAACACCGGGGAGCTGTTTTTT; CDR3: CASSLALTMNTGELFF
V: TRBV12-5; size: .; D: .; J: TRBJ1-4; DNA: TGTGCTAGTGGTTTGGTACAGTGGGGGGGACACGAAAAACTGTTTTTT; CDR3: CASGLVQWGGHEKLFF
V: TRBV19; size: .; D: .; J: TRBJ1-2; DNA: TGTGCCAGTACCTCCTCTTGGGCTCCCTATGGCTACACCTTC; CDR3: CASTSSWAPYGYTF
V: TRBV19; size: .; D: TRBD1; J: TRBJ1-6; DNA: TGTGCCAGTAGTACGGGACAGCCCAATTCACCCCTCCACTTT; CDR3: CASSTGQPNSPLHF
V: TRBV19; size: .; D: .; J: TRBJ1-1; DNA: TGTGCCAGTAGTATATTAGGCGGGTTTAACACTGAAGCTTTCTTT; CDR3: CASSILGGFNTEAFF
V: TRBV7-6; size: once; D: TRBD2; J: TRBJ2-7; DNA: TGTGCCAGCAGCTTAGAGCGGGGGGGTCTAGGCGAGCAGTACTTC; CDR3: CASSLERGGLGEQYF
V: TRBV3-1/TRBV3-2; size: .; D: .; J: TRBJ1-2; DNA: TGTGCCAGCAGCCAAGGCTCCATTCGGGTACCGTATGGCTACACCTTC; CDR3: CASSQGSIRVPYGYTF
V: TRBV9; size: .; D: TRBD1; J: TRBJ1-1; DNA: TGTGCCAGCAGCGTAGGACAGGGGGGCACTGAAGCTTTCTTT; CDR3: CASSVGQGGTEAFF
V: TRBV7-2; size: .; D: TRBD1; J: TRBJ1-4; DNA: TGTGCCAGCAGCCTTGACAGGGGAGGGGAAAAACTGTTTTTT; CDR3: CASSLDRGGEKLFF
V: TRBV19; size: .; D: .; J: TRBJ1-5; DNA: TGTGCCAGTAGTACAGGCAGGGGTAGCAATCAGCCCCAGCATTTT; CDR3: CASSTGRGSNQPQHF
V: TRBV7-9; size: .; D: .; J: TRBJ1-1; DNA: TGTGCCAGCAGCTTAGTTCCGGGGTCCACTGAAGCTTTCTTT; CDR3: CASSLVPGSTEAFF
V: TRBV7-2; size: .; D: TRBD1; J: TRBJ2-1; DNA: TGTGCCAGCAGCCCAGGGGGAACTACCCGCCCGATGAATGAGCAGTTCTTC; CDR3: CASSPGGTTRPMNEQFF
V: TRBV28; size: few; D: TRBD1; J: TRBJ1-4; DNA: TGTGCCAGCAGAGAATTCGTCCCGGGACAGTCTGGTGAAAAACTGTTTTTT; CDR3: CASREFVPGQSGEKLFF